A selection of T cell receptor beta chains follows, all from one sample in a study of T cells expressing NK-cell markers. Each CDR3 protein gets one entry in TCRdb, which reprocessed the 5' RACE reads and gives no DNA. The specimen's table records about 460,000 distinct CDR3 sequences. The specimen was blood T cells: a sorted CD56 or NKG2C T cell subset, CD4+ or CD8+ T cells, or bulk PBMC T cells (not recorded which). These receptors came from a woman between 50 and 59 years old in good health. Both conserved end residues are part of each CDR3. Each record gives: J gene, V gene, CDR3 protein.

TRBJ1-1	TRBV7-8	CASSVNRGWDTEAFF
TRBJ2-1	TRBV10-3	CAISEVWAPEQFF
TRBJ2-1	TRBV10-2	CASKLGLSNEQFF
TRBJ2-3	TRBV25-1	CASCAGTSGAWVDTQYF
TRBJ2-1	TRBV19	CASSVRLAGAYNEQFF
TRBJ2-2	TRBV5-1	CASSYQSVTGELFF
TRBJ1-1	TRBV7-8	CASSPRRFEGAEAFF
TRBJ1-2	TRBV6-1	CASRRDRELGGYTF
TRBJ2-7	TRBV3-1	CASRPRLAGRYEQYF
TRBJ2-1	TRBV20-1	CSAYGDRGNNEQFF
TRBJ2-2	TRBV2	CASTAGQGANTGELFF
TRBJ2-3	TRBV14	CASKASAGGPRDTQYF
TRBJ1-1	TRBV12-3/TRBV12-4	CASSSEVFPGAFF
TRBJ2-2	TRBV11-3	CASTLSGVDGELFF
TRBJ2-1	TRBV11-2	CASSSGTSGRGYEQFF
TRBJ2-5	TRBV9	CASSSRSGSGETQYF
TRBJ1-1	TRBV20-1	CSATLAGNTEAFF
TRBJ2-1	TRBV9	CASSPLAGGWAEQFF
TRBJ2-3	TRBV9	CASSVGQSGGTQYF
TRBJ2-1	TRBV4-2	CASSYTAGVLYNEQFF
TRBJ2-1	TRBV12-3/TRBV12-4	CASSRRTQVTSEGDTEQFF
TRBJ2-7	TRBV9	CASSVLGGQGAEQYF
TRBJ1-2	TRBV20-1	CSAARWEGIYGYTF
TRBJ2-1	TRBV20-1	CSARAVGRLSSYNEQFF
TRBJ2-1	TRBV6-4	CASSPLAGEIHEQFF
TRBJ1-2	TRBV6-5	CASSSTTGLGGYTF
TRBJ2-3	TRBV18	CASSPMGDTQYF
TRBJ1-2	TRBV7-9	CASSFSVRDGYTF
TRBJ1-1	TRBV5-1	CASSPNPTGLNTEAFF
TRBJ2-7	TRBV4-1	CASSQPTSGKVQYF
TRBJ2-5	TRBV3-1	CASSRTGETQYF
TRBJ2-7	TRBV27	CASSFRAGGLSYEQYF
TRBJ2-3	TRBV20-1	CSAGLAETTDTQYF
TRBJ1-1	TRBV25-1	CASSPVQGGRGTMRLGTEAFF
TRBJ2-3	TRBV12-3/TRBV12-4	CASSYFAGGEDTQYF
TRBJ1-2	TRBV7-9	CASSLGIGYGYTF
TRBJ2-1	TRBV29-1	CSVVRASGTNEQFF
TRBJ2-5	TRBV18	CASSLRSRETQYF
TRBJ1-5	TRBV6-2/TRBV6-3	CASSKGDRVSNQPQHF
TRBJ2-5	TRBV2	CASSTTGFQETQYF
TRBJ1-1	TRBV29-1	CSVAQVGGTEAFF
TRBJ2-5	TRBV12-3/TRBV12-4	CASRKTGGLETQYF
TRBJ2-1	TRBV6-5	CASRSVAGAYNEQFF
TRBJ1-2	TRBV7-9	CASSSPERGPGYTF
TRBJ1-2	TRBV3-1	CASSQGLSYGYTF
TRBJ2-3	TRBV20-1	CSARGPDTDTQYF
TRBJ2-1	TRBV20-1	CSAARRSSYNEQFF
TRBJ2-1	TRBV5-6	CASSFLFRTRTYNEQFF
TRBJ1-1	TRBV5-1	CASSLEGPIGGTEAFF
TRBJ2-7	TRBV21-1	CASSKRNRGDYEQYF
TRBJ1-2	TRBV20-1	CSARDSQITGYTF
TRBJ2-7	TRBV29-1	CSVEDRKRAYEQYF
TRBJ2-3	TRBV20-1	CSARDWRERDTQYF
TRBJ2-7	TRBV10-3	CAISESTGGRYEQYF
TRBJ2-7	TRBV30	CAWSGQGGYEQYF